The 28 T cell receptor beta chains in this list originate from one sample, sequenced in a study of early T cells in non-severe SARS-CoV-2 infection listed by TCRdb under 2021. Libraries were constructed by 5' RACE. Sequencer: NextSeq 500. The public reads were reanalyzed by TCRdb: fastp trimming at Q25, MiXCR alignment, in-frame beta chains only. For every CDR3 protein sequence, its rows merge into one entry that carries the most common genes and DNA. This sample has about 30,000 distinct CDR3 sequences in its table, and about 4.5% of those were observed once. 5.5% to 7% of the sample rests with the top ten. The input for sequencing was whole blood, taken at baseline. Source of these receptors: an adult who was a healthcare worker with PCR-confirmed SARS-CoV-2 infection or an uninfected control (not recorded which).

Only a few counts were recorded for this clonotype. CDR3 coding DNA: TGCAGTGCTAGCCCGGGACTAGGGGGGGATACGCAGTATTTT. Its protein is CSASPGLGGDTQYF. The chain employs TRBV20-1 and TRBJ2-3, with 8 nucleotides matching TRBD2. After removal of 3 bases from V and 6 bases from J, the junction contained 8 bases not matched to a gene. Per the germline V gene, CDR1 is DFQATT and CDR2 is SNEGSKA (reference sequence). The CDR3 is made up of 14 amino acids.

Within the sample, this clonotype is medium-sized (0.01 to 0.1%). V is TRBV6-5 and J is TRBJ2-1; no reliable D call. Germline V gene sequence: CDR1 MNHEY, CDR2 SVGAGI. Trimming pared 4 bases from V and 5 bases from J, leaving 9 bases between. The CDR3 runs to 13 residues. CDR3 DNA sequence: TGTGCCAGCAGTTCCCCCTACGACAATGAGCAGTTCTTC. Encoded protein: CASSSPYDNEQFF.

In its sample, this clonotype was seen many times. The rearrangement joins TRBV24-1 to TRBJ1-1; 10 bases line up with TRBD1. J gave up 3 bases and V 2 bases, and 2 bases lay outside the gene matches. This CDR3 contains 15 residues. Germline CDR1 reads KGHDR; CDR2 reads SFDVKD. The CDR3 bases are TGTGCCACCAGTGATTCGGGGACAGGGGACACTGAAGCTTTCTTT. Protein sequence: CATSDSGTGDTEAFF.

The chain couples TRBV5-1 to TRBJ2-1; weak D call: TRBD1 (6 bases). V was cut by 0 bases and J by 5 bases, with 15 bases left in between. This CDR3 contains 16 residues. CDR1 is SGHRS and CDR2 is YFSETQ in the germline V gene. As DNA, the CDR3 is TGCGCCAGCAGCTTGGCCTTCTGGCAGGGGAACAATGAGCAGTTCTTC. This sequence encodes CASSLAFWQGNNEQFF.

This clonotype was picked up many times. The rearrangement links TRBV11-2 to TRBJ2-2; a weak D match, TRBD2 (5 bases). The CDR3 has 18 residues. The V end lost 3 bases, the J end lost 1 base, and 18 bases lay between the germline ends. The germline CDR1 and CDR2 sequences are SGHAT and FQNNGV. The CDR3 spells CASSFRGLSGMNTGELFF. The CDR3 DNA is TGTGCCAGCAGCTTCCGGGGATTGAGTGGAATGAACACCGGGGAGCTGTTTTTT.

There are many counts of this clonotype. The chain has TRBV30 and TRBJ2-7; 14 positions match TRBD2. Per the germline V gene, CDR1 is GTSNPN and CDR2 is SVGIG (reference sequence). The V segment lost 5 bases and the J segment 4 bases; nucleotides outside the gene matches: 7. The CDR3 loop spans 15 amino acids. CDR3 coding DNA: TGTGCCTGGGAGTATGGGACTAGCGGGAGATACGAGCAGTACTTC. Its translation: CAWEYGTSGRYEQYF.

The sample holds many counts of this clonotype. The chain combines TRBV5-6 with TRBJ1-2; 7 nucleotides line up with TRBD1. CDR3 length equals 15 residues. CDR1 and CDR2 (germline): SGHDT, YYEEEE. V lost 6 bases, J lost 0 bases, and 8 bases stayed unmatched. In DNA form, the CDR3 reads TGTGCCAGCAAGAAACAGGGGCCAACTAACTATGGCTACACCTTC. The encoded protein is CASKKQGPTNYGYTF.

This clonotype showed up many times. The CDR3 DNA sequence: TGTGCCAGCAGTGAAGACCGGGGGCGTTACAATGAGCAGTTCTTC. Translating gives CASSEDRGRYNEQFF. This chain links TRBV6-1 with TRBJ2-1; D possibly matches TRBD1 or TRBD2 (6 bases each). CDR1 is MNHNS, CDR2 SASEGT, per germline. The CDR3 loop spans 15 amino acids. V lost 1 base to trimming and J lost 4 bases, with 11 bases between them.

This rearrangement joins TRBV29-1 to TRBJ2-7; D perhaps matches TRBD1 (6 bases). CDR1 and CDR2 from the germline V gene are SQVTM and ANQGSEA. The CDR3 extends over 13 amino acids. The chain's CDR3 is CIVVQGPSYEQYF. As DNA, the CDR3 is TGCATCGTCGTGCAGGGGCCCTCCTACGAGCAGTACTTC.

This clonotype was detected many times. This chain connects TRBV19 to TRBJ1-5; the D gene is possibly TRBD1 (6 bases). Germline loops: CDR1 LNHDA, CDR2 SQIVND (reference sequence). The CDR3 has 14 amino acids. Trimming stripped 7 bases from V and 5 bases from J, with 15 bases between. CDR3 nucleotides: TGTGCCAGTAACGACATGAGGGGGGATCAGCCCCAGCATTTT. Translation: CASNDMRGDQPQHF.

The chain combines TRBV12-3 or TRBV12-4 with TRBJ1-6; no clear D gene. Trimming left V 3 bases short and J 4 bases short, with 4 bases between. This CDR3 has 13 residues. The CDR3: CASSFEYNSPLHF. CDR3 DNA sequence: TGTGCCAGCAGTTTCGAATATAATTCACCCCTCCACTTT.

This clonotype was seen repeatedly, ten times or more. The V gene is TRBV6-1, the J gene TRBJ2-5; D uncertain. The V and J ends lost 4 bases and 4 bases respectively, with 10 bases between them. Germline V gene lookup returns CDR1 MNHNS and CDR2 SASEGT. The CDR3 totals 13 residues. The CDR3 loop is CASSVELLETQYF. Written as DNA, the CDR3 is TGTGCCAGCAGTGTAGAATTGCTAGAGACCCAGTACTTC.

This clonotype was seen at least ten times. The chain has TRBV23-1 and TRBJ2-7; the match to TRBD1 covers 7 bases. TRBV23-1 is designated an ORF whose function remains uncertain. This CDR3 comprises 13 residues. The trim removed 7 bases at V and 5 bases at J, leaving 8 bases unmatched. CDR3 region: CASTPTGNNEQYF. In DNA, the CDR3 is TGCGCCAGCACGCCGACAGGGAACAACGAGCAGTACTTC.

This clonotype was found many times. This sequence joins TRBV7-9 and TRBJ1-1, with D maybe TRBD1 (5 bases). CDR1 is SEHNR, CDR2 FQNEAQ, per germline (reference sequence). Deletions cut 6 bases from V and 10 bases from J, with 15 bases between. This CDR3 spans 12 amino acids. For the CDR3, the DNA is TGTGCCAGCAGTTTCGGGGTAAGGGGAGCTTTCTTT. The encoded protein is CASSFGVRGAFF.

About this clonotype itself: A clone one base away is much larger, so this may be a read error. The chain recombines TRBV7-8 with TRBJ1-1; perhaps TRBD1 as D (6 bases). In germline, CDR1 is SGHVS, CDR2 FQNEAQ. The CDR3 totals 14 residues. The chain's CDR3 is CARSARGSGTEAFF. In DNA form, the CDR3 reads TGTGCCCGCAGCGCCAGGGGATCGGGGACTGAAGCTTTCTTT.

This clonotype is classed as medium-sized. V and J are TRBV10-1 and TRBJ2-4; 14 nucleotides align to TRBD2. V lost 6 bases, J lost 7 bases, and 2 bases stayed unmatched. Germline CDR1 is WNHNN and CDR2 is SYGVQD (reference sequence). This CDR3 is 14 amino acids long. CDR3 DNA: TGCGCCAGCAGCGGACTAGCGGGAGGCAACATTCAGTACTTC. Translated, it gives CASSGLAGGNIQYF.

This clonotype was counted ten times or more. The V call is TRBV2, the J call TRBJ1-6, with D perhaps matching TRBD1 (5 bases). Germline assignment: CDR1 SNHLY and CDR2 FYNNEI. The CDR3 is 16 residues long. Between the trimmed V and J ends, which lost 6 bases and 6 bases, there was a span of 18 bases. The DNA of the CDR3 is TGTGCCAGCAGCTCGAATCTGGGGGGTCCTAATTCACCCCTCCACTTT. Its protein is CASSSNLGGPNSPLHF.

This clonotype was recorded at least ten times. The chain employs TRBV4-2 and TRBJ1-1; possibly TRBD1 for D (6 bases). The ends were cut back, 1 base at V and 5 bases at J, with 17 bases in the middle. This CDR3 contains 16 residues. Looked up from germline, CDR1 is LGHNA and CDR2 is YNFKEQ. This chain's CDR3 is CASSQAYRAQETEAFF. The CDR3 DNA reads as TGTGCCAGCAGCCAAGCCTACAGGGCGCAAGAGACTGAAGCTTTCTTT.

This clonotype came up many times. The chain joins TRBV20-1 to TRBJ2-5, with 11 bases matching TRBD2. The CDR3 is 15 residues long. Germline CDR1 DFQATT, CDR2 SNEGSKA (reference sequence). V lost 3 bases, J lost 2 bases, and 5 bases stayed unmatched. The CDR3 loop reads CSASRLAGPQETQYF. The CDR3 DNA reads TGCAGTGCTAGTCGACTAGCGGGGCCTCAAGAGACCCAGTACTTC.

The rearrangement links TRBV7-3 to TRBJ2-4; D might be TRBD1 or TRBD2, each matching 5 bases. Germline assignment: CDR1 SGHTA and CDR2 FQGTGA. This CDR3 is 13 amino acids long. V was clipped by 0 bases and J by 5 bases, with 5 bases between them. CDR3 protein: CASSLTGQNIQYF. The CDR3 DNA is TGTGCCAGCAGCTTAACGGGACAAAACATTCAGTACTTC.

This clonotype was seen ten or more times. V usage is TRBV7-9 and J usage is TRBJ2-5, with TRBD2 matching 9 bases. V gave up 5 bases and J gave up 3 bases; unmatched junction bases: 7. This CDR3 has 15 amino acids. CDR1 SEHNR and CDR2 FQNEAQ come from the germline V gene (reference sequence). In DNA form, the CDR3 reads TGTGCCAGCAGCCAGGGGACTAGCCGGGAAGAGACCCAGTACTTC. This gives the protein CASSQGTSREETQYF.

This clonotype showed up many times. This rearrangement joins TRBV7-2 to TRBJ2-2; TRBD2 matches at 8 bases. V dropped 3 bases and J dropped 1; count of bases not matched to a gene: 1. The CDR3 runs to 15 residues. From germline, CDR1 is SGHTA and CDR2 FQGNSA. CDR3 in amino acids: CASSFTSGNTGELFF. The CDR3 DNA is TGTGCCAGCAGCTTCACTAGCGGGAACACCGGGGAGCTGTTTTTT. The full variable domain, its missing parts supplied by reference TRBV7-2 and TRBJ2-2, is GAGVSQSPSNKVTEKGKDVELRCDPISGHTALYWYRQSLGQGLEFLIYFQGNSAPDKSGLPSDRFSAERTGGSVSTLTIQRTQQEDSAVYLCASSFTSGNTGELFFGEGSRLTVL.

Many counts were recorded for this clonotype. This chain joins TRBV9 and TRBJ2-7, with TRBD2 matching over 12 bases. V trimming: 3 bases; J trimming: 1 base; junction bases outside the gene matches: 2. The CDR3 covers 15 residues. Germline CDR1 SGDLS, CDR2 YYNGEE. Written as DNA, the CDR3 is TGTGCCAGCAGCGCAGGACTAGCGGGATCCTACGAGCAGTACTTC. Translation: CASSAGLAGSYEQYF.

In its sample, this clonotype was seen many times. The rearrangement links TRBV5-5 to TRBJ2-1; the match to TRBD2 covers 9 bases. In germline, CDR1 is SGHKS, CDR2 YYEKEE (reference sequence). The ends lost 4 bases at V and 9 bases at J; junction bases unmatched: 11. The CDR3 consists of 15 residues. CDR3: CASSALAGSGGEQFF. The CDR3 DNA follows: TGTGCCAGCAGCGCCCTAGCGGGATCCGGCGGTGAGCAGTTCTTC.

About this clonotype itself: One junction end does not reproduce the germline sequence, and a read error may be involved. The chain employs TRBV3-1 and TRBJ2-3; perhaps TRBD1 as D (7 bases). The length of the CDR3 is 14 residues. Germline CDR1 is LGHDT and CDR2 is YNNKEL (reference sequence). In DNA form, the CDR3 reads TGTGCCAGCAGCGCGGGACAGTACACACATACGCAGTATTTT. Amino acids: CASSAGQYTHTQYF.

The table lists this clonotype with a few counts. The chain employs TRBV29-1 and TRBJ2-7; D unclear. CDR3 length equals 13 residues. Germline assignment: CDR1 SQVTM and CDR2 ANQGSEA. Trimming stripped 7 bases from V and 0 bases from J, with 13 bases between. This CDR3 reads CSAIGRSSYEQYF. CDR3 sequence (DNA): TGCAGCGCTATCGGACGGAGCTCCTACGAGCAGTACTTC.

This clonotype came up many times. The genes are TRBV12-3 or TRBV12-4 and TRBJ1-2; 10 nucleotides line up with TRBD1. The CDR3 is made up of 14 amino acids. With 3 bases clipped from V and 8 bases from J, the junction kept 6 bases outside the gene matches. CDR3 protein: CASSFGQGVSGYTF. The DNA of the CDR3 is TGTGCCAGCAGTTTCGGACAGGGGGTGTCCGGCTACACCTTC.

In DNA, the CDR3 is TGCGCCAGCAGCTTCGACAGGGTTGGCACAGATACGCAGTATTTT. This sequence encodes CASSFDRVGTDTQYF. The V and J genes are TRBV5-1 and TRBJ2-3, with 7 nucleotides matching TRBD1. The germline CDR1 and CDR2 sequences are SGHRS and YFSETQ. The CDR3 sequence is 15 residues long. The trim removed 2 bases at V and 1 base at J, leaving 4 bases unmatched.